This T cell receptor (beta chain) was sequenced during a study of Graves' ophthalmopathy and Graves' hyperthyroidism. Across the whole study: Sampling took place at initial diagnosis, with peripheral blood obtained before any treatment. Study conclusions and caveats: Blood samples also showed most expanded thyroid clonotypes exceeding 0.001 frequency. Prediction of ophthalmopathy progression reached roughly 70% sensitivity and nearly 75% specificity.

Per germline, CDR1 SEHNR and CDR2 FQNEAQ (reference sequence). The V and J ends lost 5 bases and 6 bases, in that order; junction bases with no gene match: 12. The CDR3 contains 15 residues. Using RNA transcripts, the TCR beta CDR3 regions were amplified. The library came from an HTBI-primed first-round RT-PCR and a second-round multiplex PCR. Each CDR3 protein gets one entry after TCRdb re-called the multiplex PCR reads with MiXCR. The repertoire holds roughly 700,000 distinct CDR3 sequences, with roughly two fifths as singletons. This clonotype has more than one count but fewer than ten. Its antigen is unknown.

The chain links TRBV7-9 to TRBJ2-5; 7 bases are shared with TRBD2. The sequenced material came from peripheral blood. This receptor was identified in an adult man with Graves' ophthalmopathy. CDR3 residues: CASSEPGLRVKTQYF. The CDR3, as DNA: TGTGCCAGCAGCGAACCGGGACTACGGGTTAAGACCCAGTACTTC. The variable domain in full, with the rest retrieved from reference TRBV7-9 and TRBJ2-5, is DTGVSQNPRHKITKRGQNVTFRCDPISEHNRLYWYRQTLGQGPEFLTYFQNEAQLEKSRLLSDRFSAERPKGSFSTLEIQRTEQGDSAMYLCASSEPGLRVKTQYFGPGTRLLVL.